Listed here are 10 T cell receptor beta chains from one sample, sequenced in a study of blood T cell repertoires in COVID-19. Clones were read by immunoSEQ multiplex PCR, and TCRdb kept only the in-frame ones, dropping some. The sample carries 85,000 to 90,000 clones, 80% recorded once. Sequencing was carried out using peripheral blood. The receptors originated from a woman of 80 years or more with active or convalescent COVID-19.

The chain combines TRBV19 with TRBJ2-6; weak D call: TRBD2 (5 bases). Germline-derived CDR1 and CDR2 are LNHDA and SQIVND (reference sequence). V lost 11 bases and J lost 0, with 14 bases in between. The CDR3 is 15 amino acids. In nucleotides, the CDR3 is TGTGCCGGCGGAGGACGTAACTCTGGGGCCAACGTCCTGACTTTC. It yields the protein CAGGGRNSGANVLTF.

This clone was counted once. V is TRBV19 and J is TRBJ1-5; tentatively, D is TRBD1 (5 bases). The CDR3 spans 14 residues. Germline V gene lookup returns CDR1 LNHDA and CDR2 SQIVND (reference sequence). The germline V and J ends were trimmed by 3 bases and 3 bases, with 9 bases remaining between them. In nucleotides, the CDR3 is TGTGCCAGTAGTATGCAGGGATACAATCAGCCCCAGCATTTT. Translating it yields CASSMQGYNQPQHF.

The count of this clone is one. The V and J genes are TRBV27 and TRBJ2-5, with D possibly being TRBD2 (7 bases). From germline, CDR1 is MNHEY and CDR2 SMNVEV (reference sequence). Trimming removed 4 bases from V and 5 bases from J, with 20 bases in between. This CDR3 is 16 amino acids long. In DNA form, the CDR3 reads TGTGCCAGCAGTTCCGGGTGGGGGGGCGCAGGGGAGACCCAGTACTTC. This translates into CASSSGWGGAGETQYF.

On this clone: This same CDR3 is encoded by further DNA sequences in the sample. The V and J genes are TRBV15 and TRBJ2-2; 8 nucleotides agree with TRBD2. The CDR3 is 14 residues long. The germline V gene encodes CDR1 LNHNV and CDR2 YYDKDF (reference sequence). The ends lost 8 bases at V and 3 bases at J; junction bases unmatched: 5. The CDR3 DNA follows: TGTGCCACCGGAACGGGAGGGTACACCGGGGAGCTGTTTTTT. It is translated as CATGTGGYTGELFF.

The chain combines TRBV7-8 with TRBJ1-2; the match to TRBD1 covers 7 bases. This CDR3 is built from 15 residues. CDR1 and CDR2 from the germline V gene are SGHVS and FQNEAQ. V was pared by 1 base and J by 7 bases, with 9 bases of the junction left unmatched. CDR3 amino acids: CASSLVARGLGGYTF. The CDR3 DNA reads TGTGCCAGCAGCTTAGTAGCAAGGGGGCTCGGTGGCTACACCTTC.

The V call is TRBV2, the J call TRBJ2-1; 10 bases map to TRBD1. V lost 3 bases to trimming and J lost 4 bases; unmatched junction nucleotides: 9. Looked up from germline, CDR1 is SNHLY and CDR2 is FYNNEI. The CDR3 is 17 residues long. The CDR3 region has the DNA TGTGCCAGCAGTGAGACCCCGGGACAGGGGTCATACAATGAGCAGTTCTTC. Residues: CASSETPGQGSYNEQFF.

The rearrangement joins TRBV24-1 to TRBJ2-7; D remains ambiguous. This CDR3 has 14 residues. Germline CDR1 is KGHDR and CDR2 is SFDVKD. V lost 2 bases and J 6 bases, leaving 13 bases between the germline ends. The DNA for the CDR3 is TGTGCCACCAGTGATTCGAAGTTTTTGAGCGAGCAGTACTTC. Amino acids: CATSDSKFLSEQYF.

The chain employs TRBV7-8 and TRBJ2-7, with D perhaps matching TRBD1 (6 bases). The V gene lost 4 bases and the J gene lost 0 bases, with 13 bases spanning the gap. CDR1 SGHVS and CDR2 FQNEAQ come from the germline V gene. The CDR3 sequence is 15 residues long. CDR3 coding DNA: TGTGCCAGCAGCTCCAGGGGTATTTCCTCCTACGAGCAGTACTTC. Its protein product is CASSSRGISSYEQYF.

In its sample, this clone was seen a few times. CDR3 nucleotide sequence: TGCAGCGTTATGACCGTTTCGGGTCAGCCCCAGCATTTT. Translated: CSVMTVSGQPQHF. V usage is TRBV29-1 and J usage is TRBJ1-5; D unresolved. Germline assignment: CDR1 SQVTM and CDR2 ANQGSEA. The ends were cut back, 5 bases at V and 6 bases at J, with 14 bases in the middle. This CDR3 comprises 13 residues. The whole variable domain, filled in from reference TRBV29-1 and TRBJ1-5, reads SAVISQKPSRDICQRGTSLTIQCQVDSQVTMMFWYRQQPGQSLTLIATANQGSEATYESGFVIDKFPISRPNLTFSTLTVSNMSPEDSSIYLCSVMTVSGQPQHFGDGTRLSIL.

This clone was seen once. V gene TRBV5-1 combines with J gene TRBJ1-1; D may be TRBD1 (6 bases). Germline CDR1 is SGHRS and CDR2 is YFSETQ. V was trimmed by 4 bases and J by 0 bases, leaving 13 bases between them. This CDR3 has 15 residues. The CDR3 protein is CASSKSTGLNTEAFF. Written as DNA, the CDR3 is TGCGCCAGCAGCAAGAGCACAGGGCTGAACACTGAAGCTTTCTTT.